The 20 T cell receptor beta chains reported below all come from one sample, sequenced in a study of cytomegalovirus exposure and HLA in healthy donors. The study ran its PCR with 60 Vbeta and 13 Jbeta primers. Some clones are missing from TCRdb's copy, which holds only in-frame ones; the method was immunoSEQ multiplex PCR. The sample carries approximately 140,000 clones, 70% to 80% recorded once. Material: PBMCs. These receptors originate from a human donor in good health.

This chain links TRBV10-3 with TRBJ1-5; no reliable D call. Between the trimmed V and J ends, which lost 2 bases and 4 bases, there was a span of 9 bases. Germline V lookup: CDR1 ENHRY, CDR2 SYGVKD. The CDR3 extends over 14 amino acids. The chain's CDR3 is CAISEVGPNQPQHF. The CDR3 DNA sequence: TGTGCCATCAGTGAGGTCGGTCCAAATCAGCCCCAGCATTTT.

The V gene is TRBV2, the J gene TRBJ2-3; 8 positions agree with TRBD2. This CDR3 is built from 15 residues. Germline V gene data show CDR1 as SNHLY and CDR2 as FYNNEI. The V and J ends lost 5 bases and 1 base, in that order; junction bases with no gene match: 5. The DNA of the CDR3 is TGTGCCAGCAGTTCGCGGGGGGACCGCACAGATACGCAGTATTTT. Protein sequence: CASSSRGDRTDTQYF.

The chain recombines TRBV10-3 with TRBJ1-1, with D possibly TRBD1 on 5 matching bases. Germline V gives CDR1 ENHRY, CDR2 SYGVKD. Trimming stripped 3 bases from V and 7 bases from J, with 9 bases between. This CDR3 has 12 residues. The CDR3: CAISDGGIEAFF. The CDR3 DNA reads TGTGCCATCAGTGACGGGGGGATTGAAGCTTTCTTT.

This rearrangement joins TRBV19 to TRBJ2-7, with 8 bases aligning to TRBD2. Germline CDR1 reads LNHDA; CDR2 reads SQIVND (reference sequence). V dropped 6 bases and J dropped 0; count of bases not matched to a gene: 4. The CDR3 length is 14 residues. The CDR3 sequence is CASSPGLGSYEQYF. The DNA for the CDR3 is TGTGCCAGTAGCCCGGGACTAGGCTCCTACGAGCAGTACTTC.

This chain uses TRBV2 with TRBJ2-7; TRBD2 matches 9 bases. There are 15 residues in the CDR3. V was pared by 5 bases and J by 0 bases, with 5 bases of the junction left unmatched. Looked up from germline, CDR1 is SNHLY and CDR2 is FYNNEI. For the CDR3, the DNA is TGTGCCAGCAGTTTGACTAGCGGCAGCTCCTACGAGCAGTACTTC. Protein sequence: CASSLTSGSSYEQYF.

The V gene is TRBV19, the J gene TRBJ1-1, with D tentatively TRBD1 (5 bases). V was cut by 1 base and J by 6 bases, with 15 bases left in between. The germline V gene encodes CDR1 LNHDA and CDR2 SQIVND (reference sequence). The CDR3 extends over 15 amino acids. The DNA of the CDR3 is TGTGCCAGTAGTATAGGGGGCATAGTATTGGCTGAAGCTTTCTTT. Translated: CASSIGGIVLAEAFF.

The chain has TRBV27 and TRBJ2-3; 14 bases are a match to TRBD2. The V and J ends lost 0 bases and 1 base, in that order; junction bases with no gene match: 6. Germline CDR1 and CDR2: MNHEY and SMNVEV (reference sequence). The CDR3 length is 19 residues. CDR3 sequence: CASSLSRLGLAGGTDTQYF. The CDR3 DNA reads TGTGCCAGCAGTTTATCTAGATTGGGACTAGCGGGAGGCACAGATACGCAGTATTTT.

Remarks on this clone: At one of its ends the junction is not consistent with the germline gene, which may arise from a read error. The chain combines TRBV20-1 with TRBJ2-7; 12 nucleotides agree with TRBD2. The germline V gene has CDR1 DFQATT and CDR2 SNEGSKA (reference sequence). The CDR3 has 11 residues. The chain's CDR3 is CSARDELAGGF. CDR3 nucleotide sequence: TGCAGTGCTAGAGATGAACTAGCGGGAGGATTC.

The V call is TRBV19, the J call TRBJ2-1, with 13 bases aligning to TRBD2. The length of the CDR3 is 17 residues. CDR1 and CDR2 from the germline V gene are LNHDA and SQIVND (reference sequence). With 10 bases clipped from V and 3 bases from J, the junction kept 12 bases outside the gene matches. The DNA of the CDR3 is TGTGCCACCTCGACTAGCGGGAGGCCAGGGGGCTACAATGAGCAGTTCTTC. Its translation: CATSTSGRPGGYNEQFF.

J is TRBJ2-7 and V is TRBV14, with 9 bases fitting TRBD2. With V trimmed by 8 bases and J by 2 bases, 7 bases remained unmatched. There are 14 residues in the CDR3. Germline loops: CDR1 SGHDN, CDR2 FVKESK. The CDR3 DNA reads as TGTGCCAGCCGACGAAGCGGGAGGACCTACGAGCAGTACTTC. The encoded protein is CASRRSGRTYEQYF.

The CDR3 spells CASISDRVVNEQFF. CDR3 nucleotide sequence: TGTGCCAGCATATCAGACAGGGTAGTTAATGAGCAGTTCTTC. V usage is TRBV6-5 and J usage is TRBJ2-1, with 7 nucleotides matching TRBD1. Germline loops: CDR1 MNHEY, CDR2 SVGAGI. The CDR3 contains 14 residues. Trimming took 7 bases from V and 7 from J; bases not matched to a gene: 10.

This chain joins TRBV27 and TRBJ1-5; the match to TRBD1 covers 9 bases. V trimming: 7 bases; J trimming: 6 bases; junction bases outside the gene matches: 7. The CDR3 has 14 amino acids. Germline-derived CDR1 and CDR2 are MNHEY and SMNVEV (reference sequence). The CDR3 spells CASTLTGGSQPQHF. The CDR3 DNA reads TGTGCCAGCACCTTGACAGGGGGGAGTCAGCCCCAGCATTTT.

In DNA, the CDR3 is TGTGCCAGCAGCTCCCCCGCAGGGATGGGGCCCCAGCATTTT. It encodes CASSSPAGMGPQHF. The chain recombines TRBV7-8 with TRBJ1-5; D perhaps matches TRBD1 (5 bases). Looked up from germline, CDR1 is SGHVS and CDR2 is FQNEAQ. V gave up 4 bases and J gave up 9 bases, with 16 bases separating them. The CDR3 is 14 residues long.

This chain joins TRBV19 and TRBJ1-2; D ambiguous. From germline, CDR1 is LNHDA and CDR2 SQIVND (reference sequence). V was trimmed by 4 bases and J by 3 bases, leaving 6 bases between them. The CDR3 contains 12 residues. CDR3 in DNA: TGTGCCAGTAGTACCAACTACTATGGCTACACCTTC. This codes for CASSTNYYGYTF.

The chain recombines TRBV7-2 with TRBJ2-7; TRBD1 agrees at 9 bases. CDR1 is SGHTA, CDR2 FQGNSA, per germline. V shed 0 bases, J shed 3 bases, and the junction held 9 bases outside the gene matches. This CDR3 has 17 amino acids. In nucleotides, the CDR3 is TGTGCCAGCAGCTTAGCGTTATTAGGGGACAGGGTCTACGAGCAGTACTTC. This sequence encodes CASSLALLGDRVYEQYF.

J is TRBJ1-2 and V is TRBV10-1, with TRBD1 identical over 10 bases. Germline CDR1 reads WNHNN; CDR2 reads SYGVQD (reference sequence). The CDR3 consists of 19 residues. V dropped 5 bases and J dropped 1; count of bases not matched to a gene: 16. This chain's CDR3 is CASSPGTGAYGTFNYGYTF. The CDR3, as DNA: TGCGCCAGCAGTCCCGGGACAGGGGCCTACGGGACATTTAACTATGGCTACACCTTC.

Here the CDR3 reads CASSQDLGSTGELFF. CDR3 nucleotide sequence: TGTGCCAGCAGCCAAGATCTGGGGAGCACCGGGGAGCTGTTTTTT. The chain employs TRBV4-2 and TRBJ2-2; possible D gene TRBD2, 5 bases. CDR1 is LGHNA, CDR2 YNFKEQ, per germline. Deletions cut 0 bases from V and 4 bases from J, with 9 bases between. The CDR3 is 15 residues long.

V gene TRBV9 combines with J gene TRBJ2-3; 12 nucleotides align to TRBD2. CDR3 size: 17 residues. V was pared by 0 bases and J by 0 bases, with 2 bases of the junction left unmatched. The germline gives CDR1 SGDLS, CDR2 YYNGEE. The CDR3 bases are TGTGCCAGCAGCGTAGGACTAGCGGGAGCTAGCACAGATACGCAGTATTTT. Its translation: CASSVGLAGASTDTQYF. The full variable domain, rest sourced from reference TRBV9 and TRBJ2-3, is DSGVTQTPKHLITATGQRVTLRCSPRSGDLSVYWYQQSLDQGLQFLIQYYNGEERAKGNILERFSAQQFPDLHSELNLSSLELGDSALYFCASSVGLAGASTDTQYFGPGTRLTVL.

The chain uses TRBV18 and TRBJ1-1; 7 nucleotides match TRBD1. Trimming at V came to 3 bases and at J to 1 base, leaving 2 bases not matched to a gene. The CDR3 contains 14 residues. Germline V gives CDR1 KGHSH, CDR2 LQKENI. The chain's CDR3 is CASSPTGTNTEAFF. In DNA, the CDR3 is TGTGCCAGCTCACCGACAGGGACGAACACTGAAGCTTTCTTT.

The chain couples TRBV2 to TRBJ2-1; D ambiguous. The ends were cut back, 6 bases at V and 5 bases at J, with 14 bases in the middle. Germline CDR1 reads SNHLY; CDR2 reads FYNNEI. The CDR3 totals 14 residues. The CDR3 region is CASRNEAGDNEQFF. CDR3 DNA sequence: TGTGCCAGCAGGAATGAAGCCGGAGACAATGAGCAGTTCTTC.